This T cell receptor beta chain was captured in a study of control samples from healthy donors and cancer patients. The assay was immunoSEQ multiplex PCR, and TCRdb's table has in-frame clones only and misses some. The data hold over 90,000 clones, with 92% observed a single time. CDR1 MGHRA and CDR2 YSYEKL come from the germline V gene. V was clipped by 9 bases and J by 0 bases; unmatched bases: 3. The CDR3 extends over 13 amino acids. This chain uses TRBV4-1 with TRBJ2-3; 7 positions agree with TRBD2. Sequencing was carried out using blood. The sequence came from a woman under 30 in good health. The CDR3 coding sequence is TGCGCCAGGGCGGGGGTTAGCACAGATACGCAGTATTTT. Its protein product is CARAGVSTDTQYF.